A selection of T cell receptor beta chains follows, all from one sample in a study of T cell responses to AZD1222 COVID-19 vaccine. The assay was immunoSEQ multiplex PCR, and TCRdb's table has in-frame clones only and misses some. Here the sample spans about 110,000 clones, over 85% being singletons. Sample: peripheral blood, taken on day 0 of MenACWY control vaccination. The source of these receptors is an adult in good health. The CDR3 runs from the conserved cysteine through the conserved F or W. The order of the fields is CDR3 length, V gene, J gene, clone size, D gene, CDR3 DNA, CDR3 protein. D genes are given only for firm matches. Rows give clone size only sometimes, using once, few, many, or a class for an expanded clone.

>13|TRBV4-3|TRBJ1-1|NA|NA
TGCGCCAGCAGCCCCACTGCGGCCCGTGAAGCTTTCTTT
CASSPTAAREAFF
>16|TRBV5-1|TRBJ2-5|NA|NA
TGCGCCAGCAGCTTGGGGACATGGGCCGAACAAGAGACCCAGTACTTC
CASSLGTWAEQETQYF
>19|TRBV3-1/TRBV3-2|TRBJ2-5|NA|TRBD2
TGTGCCAGCAGCCAAGGGGGTCTAGCGGGGGGCTGGTACCAAGAGACCCAGTACTTC
CASSQGGLAGGWYQETQYF
>13|TRBV7-9|TRBJ1-1|NA|NA
TGTGCCAGCAGTTCTCAGGGAGGCACTGAAGCTTTCTTT
CASSSQGGTEAFF
>13|TRBV18|TRBJ1-6|NA|TRBD1
TGTGCCAGCTCACCGGACAGGTACTCACCCCTCCACTTT
CASSPDRYSPLHF
>14|TRBV19|TRBJ2-7|NA|NA
TGTGCCAGTAGTCCCTGGACGGGAACCTACGAGCAGTACTTC
CASSPWTGTYEQYF
>15|TRBV6-5|TRBJ1-2|NA|NA
TGTGCCAGCAGTTACGCCGACCGAGGGGGCTATGGCTACACCTTC
CASSYADRGGYGYTF
>15|TRBV30|TRBJ1-1|NA|NA
TGTGCCTGGAGGGCCCCTCAGGGAATGAACACTGAAGCTTTCTTT
CAWRAPQGMNTEAFF
>12|TRBV28|TRBJ1-4|few|NA
TGTGCCAGCAGCCCTCCCAGAGGGAAACTGTTTTTT
CASSPPRGKLFF
>15|TRBV16|TRBJ1-2|NA|NA
TGTGCCAGCAGCCCGCCGGGCAGGGTCGGCTATGGCTACACCTTC
CASSPPGRVGYGYTF
>14|TRBV6-5|TRBJ2-1|NA|TRBD1
TGTGCCAGCAGTTTTGGACAGGGGGGGCCGGAGCAGTTCTTC
CASSFGQGGPEQFF
>12|TRBV2|TRBJ1-1|NA|NA
TGTGCCAGCAGTGGCATCGAACCTGAAGCTTTCTTT
CASSGIEPEAFF
>14|TRBV5-1|TRBJ1-2|NA|NA
TGCGCCACCTCCCTTGACATCGGCATCTATGGCTACACCTTC
CATSLDIGIYGYTF
>14|TRBV30|TRBJ2-1|NA|TRBD2
TGTGCCTGGAATCTAGCGGGGGCCTACAATGAGCAGTTCTTC
CAWNLAGAYNEQFF
>14|TRBV15|TRBJ2-5|NA|NA
TGTGCCACCAGCAGAGATGGGGGACTGGAGACCCAGTACTTC
CATSRDGGLETQYF
>14|TRBV4-3|TRBJ2-7|NA|TRBD2
TGCGCCAGCAGCCAAGTAGTACGGGGGGGCGAGCAGTACTTC
CASSQVVRGGEQYF
>14|TRBV11-1|TRBJ2-4|NA|NA
TGTGCCAGCAGCCTGGCCGGAGCCAAAAACATTCAGTACTTC
CASSLAGAKNIQYF
>13|TRBV7-9|TRBJ1-5|NA|NA
TGTGCCAGCAGCTTAGAGGGGTTTGGGCCCCAGCATTTT
CASSLEGFGPQHF
>15|TRBV6-6|TRBJ1-4|NA|TRBD1
TGTGCCAGCAGTGACAGGGGGGGAACTAATGAAAAACTGTTTTTT
CASSDRGGTNEKLFF
>13|TRBV29-1|TRBJ2-7|NA|NA
TGCAGCGTAAAACCCGTGAGCGGCTACGAGCAGTACTTC
CSVKPVSGYEQYF
>14|TRBV7-9|TRBJ1-1|NA|TRBD1
TGTGCCAGCAGCGAGGGACAGGGAAACACTGAAGCTTTCTTT
CASSEGQGNTEAFF
>15|TRBV4-1|TRBJ2-1|few|TRBD1
TGCGCCAGCAGCCAGTCACAGGGGGCGGTCGGTGAGCAGTTCTTC
CASSQSQGAVGEQFF
>14|TRBV15|TRBJ1-2|NA|NA
TGTGCCACCAGCTCTTCCGGGACTGGCTATGGCTACACCTTC
CATSSSGTGYGYTF
>15|TRBV10-1|TRBJ1-1|NA|NA
TGCGCCAGCAGTGAGCGGGCCGGAGGGGTCACTGAAGCTTTCTTT
CASSERAGGVTEAFF
>14|TRBV29-1|TRBJ1-5|NA|TRBD1
TGCAGCGTTGAAGATCAGGGGGGCAATCAGCCCCAGCATTTT
CSVEDQGGNQPQHF
>14|TRBV11-1|TRBJ1-1|NA|NA
TGTGCCAGCAGCTTAGCCCAGGGTATCGCTGAAGCTTTCTTT
CASSLAQGIAEAFF
>14|TRBV30|TRBJ1-6|few|NA
TGTGCCATAATGTCCAGCTCCTATAATTCACCCCTCCACTTT
CAIMSSSYNSPLHF
>14|TRBV24-1|TRBJ1-5|NA|NA
TGTGCCACCAGTGGGGATACTAGCAATCAGCCCCAGCATTTT
CATSGDTSNQPQHF
>16|TRBV7-6|TRBJ2-1|NA|NA
TGTGCCAGCAGCTACGACGGGTGGGTGGGCTACAATGAGCAGTTCTTC
CASSYDGWVGYNEQFF
>12|TRBV5-8|TRBJ1-6|NA|NA
TGTGCCAGCAGCTTTCCGGAATCACCCCTCCACTTT
CASSFPESPLHF
>15|TRBV7-8|TRBJ1-5|NA|NA
TGTGCCAGCAGTCCGGCGGGGGGGCCAGGGCAGCCCCAGCATTTT
CASSPAGGPGQPQHF
>13|TRBV30|TRBJ1-4|NA|NA
TGTGCCTGGAGCAAGGCCCTTAATGAAAAACTGTTTTTT
CAWSKALNEKLFF
>14|TRBV7-2|TRBJ1-1|NA|NA
TGTGCCAGCAGCTGGGGGGGACCAAACACTGAAGCTTTCTTT
CASSWGGPNTEAFF
>15|TRBV10-3|TRBJ2-1|once|TRBD1
TGTGCCATCAGTGGGGACAGGGGACTCTACAATGAGCAGTTCTTC
CAISGDRGLYNEQFF
>15|TRBV5-1|TRBJ2-3|NA|NA
TGCGCCAGCAGCTCGGGACGGACTAGCACAGATACGCAGTATTTT
CASSSGRTSTDTQYF